This T cell receptor beta chain stems from a study of cytomegalovirus exposure and HLA in healthy donors. The assay was immunoSEQ multiplex PCR, and TCRdb's table has in-frame clones only and misses some. The sample holds over 85,000 clones; 85% to 95% are singletons and the top ten take approximately 1.1%. CDR1 MDHEN and CDR2 SYDVKM come from the germline V gene. Trimming took off 5 bases at V and 1 base at J, with 6 bases between the two ends. This CDR3 is built from 14 residues. The sample consisted of PBMCs. The clonotype comes from a woman aged 25 to 39 in good health and CMV-seropositive. The rearrangement joins TRBV28 to TRBJ2-6; D remains unclear. The CDR3, as DNA: TGTGCCAGCAGTCCCCCATCTGGGGCCAACGTCCTGACTTTC. Amino acids: CASSPPSGANVLTF.